Listed below are T cell receptor beta chains from one sample, sequenced in a study of early T cells in non-severe SARS-CoV-2 infection. In TCRdb, the 5' RACE reads were re-called with MiXCR into one record per CDR3 protein. The data show around 80,000 distinct CDR3 sequences, around 14% seen once. The sequencing input was whole blood. All receptors derive from an adult who was a healthcare worker with PCR-confirmed SARS-CoV-2 infection or an uninfected control (not recorded which). CDR3s include the opening cysteine and the closing phenylalanine or tryptophan. A D gene is named only where the DNA matches it firmly. Not every row has a clone size; where given, it reads once, few, many or a size class.

TRBJ2-5 | few | TRBV30 | . | CAWSATDQETQYF | TGTGCCTGGAGTGCCACAGACCAAGAGACCCAGTACTTC
TRBJ1-1 | few | TRBV20-1 | . | CSARSGNTEAFF | TGCAGTGCTAGATCCGGGAACACTGAAGCTTTCTTT
TRBJ1-2 | . | TRBV20-1 | . | CSARFPRDKGYTF | TGCAGTGCTAGATTTCCGAGGGACAAAGGCTACACCTTC
TRBJ2-3 | few | TRBV5-4 | . | CASSSGATDTQYF | TGTGCCAGCAGCTCGGGGGCCACAGATACGCAGTATTTT
TRBJ1-6 | . | TRBV20-1 | TRBD1 | CSARAPGQLNSPLHF | TGCAGTGCTAGGGCCCCGGGACAGTTAAATTCACCCCTCCACTTT
TRBJ2-7 | many | TRBV11-2 | . | CASSPGTSYEQYF | TGTGCCAGCAGCCCAGGGACATCCTACGAGCAGTACTTC
TRBJ2-1 | few | TRBV19 | TRBD2 | CASSILSGRDYNEQFF | TGTGCCAGTAGTATCCTTAGCGGGAGGGACTACAATGAGCAGTTCTTC
TRBJ1-2 | many | TRBV20-1 | . | CSARSSGAPSYTF | TGCAGTGCTAGATCCTCGGGAGCCCCAAGCTACACCTTC
TRBJ1-1 | . | TRBV20-1 | . | CSAKSVTEAFF | TGCAGTGCTAAGAGCGTCACTGAAGCTTTCTTT
TRBJ2-5 | . | TRBV11-2 | . | CASSLTGKETQYF | TGTGCCAGCAGCCTTACAGGGAAAGAGACCCAGTACTTC
TRBJ2-7 | . | TRBV30 | TRBD2 | CALSPGLAGFYEQYF | TGTGCCCTTTCACCGGGACTAGCGGGATTTTACGAGCAGTACTTC
TRBJ1-6 | . | TRBV5-1 | . | CASSLDGPNSPLHF | TGCGCCAGCAGCTTGGACGGTCCTAATTCACCCCTCCACTTT
TRBJ2-7 | few | TRBV2 | . | CASSEGGHGYEQYF | TGTGCCAGCAGTGAAGGGGGACATGGATACGAGCAGTACTTC
TRBJ2-3 | . | TRBV6-6 | TRBD2 | CARSGGPADTQYF | TGTGCCAGGAGCGGGGGCCCTGCAGATACGCAGTATTTT
TRBJ1-5 | many | TRBV2 | . | CASSEWFQPQHF | TGTGCCAGCAGTGAGTGGTTTCAGCCCCAGCATTTT